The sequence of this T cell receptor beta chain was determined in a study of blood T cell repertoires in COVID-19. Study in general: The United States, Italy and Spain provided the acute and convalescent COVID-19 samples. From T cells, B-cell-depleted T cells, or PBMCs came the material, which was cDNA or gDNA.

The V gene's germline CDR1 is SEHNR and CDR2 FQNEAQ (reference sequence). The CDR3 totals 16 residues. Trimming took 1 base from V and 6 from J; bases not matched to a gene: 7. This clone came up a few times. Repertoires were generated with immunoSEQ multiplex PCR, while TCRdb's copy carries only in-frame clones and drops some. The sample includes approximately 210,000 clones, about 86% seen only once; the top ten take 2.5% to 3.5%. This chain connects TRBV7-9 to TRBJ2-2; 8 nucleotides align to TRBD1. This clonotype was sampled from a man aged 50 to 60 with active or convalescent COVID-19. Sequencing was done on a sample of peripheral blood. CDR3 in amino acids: CASSLGIQGASGELFF. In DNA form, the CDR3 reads TGTGCCAGCAGCTTAGGAATTCAGGGGGCATCCGGGGAGCTGTTTTTT.